This TCR beta chain is drawn from a study of technical replicates of blood from a handful of donors. The length of the CDR3 is 15 residues. The V and J ends lost 1 base and 6 bases, in that order; junction bases with no gene match: 7. Germline loops: CDR1 SGHRS, CDR2 YFSETQ. Assay used: immunoSEQ multiplex PCR; TCRdb lists only in-frame clones, some missing. The sample includes tens of thousands of clones, approximately 97% of them seen just once. The chain has TRBV5-1 and TRBJ1-2; TRBD1 matches at 9 bases. Sample: T cells isolated from PBMCs. This clonotype was sampled from a human donor in good health. The DNA for the CDR3 is TGCGCCAGCAGCTTGCCCTCCGGGACAGGGAATGGCTACACCTTC. Translated: CASSLPSGTGNGYTF.